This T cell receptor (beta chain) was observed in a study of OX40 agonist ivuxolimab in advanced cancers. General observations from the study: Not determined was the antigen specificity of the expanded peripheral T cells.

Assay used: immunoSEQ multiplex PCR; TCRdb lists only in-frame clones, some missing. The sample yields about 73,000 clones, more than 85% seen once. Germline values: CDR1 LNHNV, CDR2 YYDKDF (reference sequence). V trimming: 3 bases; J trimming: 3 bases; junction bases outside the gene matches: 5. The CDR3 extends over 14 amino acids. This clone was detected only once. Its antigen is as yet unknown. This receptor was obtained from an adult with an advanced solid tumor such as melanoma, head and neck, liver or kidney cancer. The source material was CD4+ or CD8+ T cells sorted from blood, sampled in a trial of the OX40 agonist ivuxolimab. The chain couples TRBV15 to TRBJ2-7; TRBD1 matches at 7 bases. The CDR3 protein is CATSSIRDSYEQYF. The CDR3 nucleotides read TGTGCCACCAGCAGCATCCGGGACAGCTACGAGCAGTACTTC.